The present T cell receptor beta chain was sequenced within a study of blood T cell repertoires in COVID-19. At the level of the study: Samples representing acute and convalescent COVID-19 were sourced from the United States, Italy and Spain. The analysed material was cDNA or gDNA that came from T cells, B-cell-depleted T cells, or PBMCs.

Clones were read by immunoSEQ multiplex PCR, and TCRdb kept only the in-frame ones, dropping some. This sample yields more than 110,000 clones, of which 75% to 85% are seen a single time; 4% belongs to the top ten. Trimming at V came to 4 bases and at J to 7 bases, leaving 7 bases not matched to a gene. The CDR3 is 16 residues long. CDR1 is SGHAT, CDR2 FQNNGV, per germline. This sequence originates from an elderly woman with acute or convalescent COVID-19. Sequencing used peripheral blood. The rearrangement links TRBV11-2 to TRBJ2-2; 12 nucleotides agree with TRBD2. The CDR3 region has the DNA TGTGCCAGCAGCTCCCGACTAGCGGGAGTGAGCGGGGAGCTGTTTTTT. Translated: CASSSRLAGVSGELFF.